This T cell receptor (beta chain) appears in the sequencing data of a study of T-cell reconstitution after alpha-beta-depleted transplantation in children. Preparation of the TCRbeta library involved a method that used unique molecular identifiers. TCRdb recomputed calls from the PCR reads with MiXCR, one row per CDR3 protein. Altogether hundreds of thousands of distinct CDR3 sequences are present, approximately 12% being singletons, with the ten largest covering approximately 2.1%. This CDR3 is 15 amino acids long. V was clipped by 8 bases and J by 8 bases; unmatched bases: 15. Per germline, CDR1 MNHEY and CDR2 SMNVEV (reference sequence). Overall study results and limits: For some patients, TCRbeta diversity was high at day 60 because of recipient T cells and thymic progenitors that survived. Alpha-beta T cells present about two months after transplant were reported to originate from several hundred expanded graft clones. The main origin of T-cell counts and diversity one year after transplant was newly produced T cells.

The sample holds a few counts of this clonotype. Its antigen remains unknown. This material consisted of PBMCs, mostly from graft donor cells, taken 360 days after TCRalphabeta/CD19-depleted stem cell transplant. The TCR was taken from a male patient younger than 18 who had a stem cell transplant for acute myeloid leukemia, so the T cells may come from the graft donor. V is TRBV27 and J is TRBJ2-1; 7 bases agree with TRBD2. The CDR3 DNA follows: TGTGCCAGCTCTGTGGGGCGGGAGTACCCATATGAGCAGTTCTTC. Protein sequence: CASSVGREYPYEQFF.